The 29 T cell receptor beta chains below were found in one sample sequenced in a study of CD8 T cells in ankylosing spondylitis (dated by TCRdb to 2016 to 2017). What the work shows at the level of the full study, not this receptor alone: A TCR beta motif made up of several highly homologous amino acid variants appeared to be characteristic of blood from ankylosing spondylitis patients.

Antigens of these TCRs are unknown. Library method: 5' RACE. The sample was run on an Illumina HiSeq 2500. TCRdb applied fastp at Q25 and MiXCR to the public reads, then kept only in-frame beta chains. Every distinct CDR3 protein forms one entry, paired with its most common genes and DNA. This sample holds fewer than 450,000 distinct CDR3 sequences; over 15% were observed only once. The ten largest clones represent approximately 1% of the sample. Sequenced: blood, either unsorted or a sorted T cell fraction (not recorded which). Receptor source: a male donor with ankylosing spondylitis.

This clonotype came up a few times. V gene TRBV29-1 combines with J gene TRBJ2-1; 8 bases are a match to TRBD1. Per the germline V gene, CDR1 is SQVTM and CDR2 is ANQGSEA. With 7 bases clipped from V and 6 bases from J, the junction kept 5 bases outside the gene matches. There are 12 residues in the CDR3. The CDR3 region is CSAVTGVNEQFF. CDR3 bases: TGCAGCGCCGTGACAGGGGTCAATGAGCAGTTCTTC.

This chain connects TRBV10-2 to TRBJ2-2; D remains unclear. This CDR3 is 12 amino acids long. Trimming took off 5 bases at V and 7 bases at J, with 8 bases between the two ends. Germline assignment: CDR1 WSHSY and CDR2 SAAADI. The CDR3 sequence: CASSKVGGELFF. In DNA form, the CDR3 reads TGCGCCAGCAGTAAGGTCGGCGGGGAGCTGTTTTTT.

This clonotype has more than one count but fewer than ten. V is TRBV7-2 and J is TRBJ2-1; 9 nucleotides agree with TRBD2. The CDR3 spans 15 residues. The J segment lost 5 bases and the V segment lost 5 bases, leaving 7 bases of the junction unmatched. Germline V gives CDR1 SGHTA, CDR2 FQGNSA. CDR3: CASSPTLAGNNEQFF. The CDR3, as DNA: TGTGCCAGCAGCCCCACTCTAGCGGGAAACAATGAGCAGTTCTTC.

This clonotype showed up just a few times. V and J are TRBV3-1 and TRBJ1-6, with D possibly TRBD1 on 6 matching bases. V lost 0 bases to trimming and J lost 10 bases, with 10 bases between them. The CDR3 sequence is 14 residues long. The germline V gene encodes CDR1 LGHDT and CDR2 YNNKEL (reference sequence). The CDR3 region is CASSQDRGRSPLHF. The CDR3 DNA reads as TGTGCCAGCAGCCAAGACAGGGGCAGATCACCCCTCCACTTT.

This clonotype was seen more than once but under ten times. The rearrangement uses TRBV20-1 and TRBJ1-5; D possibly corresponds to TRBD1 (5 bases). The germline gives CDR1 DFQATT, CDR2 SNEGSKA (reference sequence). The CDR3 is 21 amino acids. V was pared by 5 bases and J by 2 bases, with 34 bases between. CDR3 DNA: TGCAGTGCTCCGGAAAACGGACCGGGACTTACCGCCCCTGCGGGCAATCAGCCCCAGCATTTT. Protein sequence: CSAPENGPGLTAPAGNQPQHF.

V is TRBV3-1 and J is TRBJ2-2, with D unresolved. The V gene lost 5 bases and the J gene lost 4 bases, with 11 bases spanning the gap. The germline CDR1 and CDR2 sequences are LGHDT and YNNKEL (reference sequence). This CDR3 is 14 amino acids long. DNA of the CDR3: TGTGCCAGCAGCGCCCTGGCTGTCACCGGGGAGCTGTTTTTT. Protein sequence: CASSALAVTGELFF.

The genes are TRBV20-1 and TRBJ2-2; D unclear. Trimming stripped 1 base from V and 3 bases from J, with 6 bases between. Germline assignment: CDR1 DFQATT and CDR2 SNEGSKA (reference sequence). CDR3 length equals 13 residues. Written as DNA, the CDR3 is TGCAGTGCTAGAGCTCTTTACACCGGGGAGCTGTTTTTT. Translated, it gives CSARALYTGELFF.

The CDR3 spells CASRTHRGENTGELFF. CDR3 bases: TGTGCCAGTAGGACTCACAGGGGCGAAAACACCGGGGAGCTGTTTTTT. This chain joins TRBV19 and TRBJ2-2, with 7 bases lining up with TRBD1. V shed 6 bases and J 2 bases; nucleotides not matched to a gene: 9. The CDR3 loop spans 16 amino acids. Looked up from germline, CDR1 is LNHDA and CDR2 is SQIVND (reference sequence).

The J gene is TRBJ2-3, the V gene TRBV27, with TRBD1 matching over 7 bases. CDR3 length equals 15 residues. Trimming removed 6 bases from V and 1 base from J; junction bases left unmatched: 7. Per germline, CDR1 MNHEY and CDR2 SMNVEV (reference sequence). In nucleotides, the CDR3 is TGTGCCAGCAGCCGCAAAGACAGGGGCACAGATACGCAGTATTTT. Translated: CASSRKDRGTDTQYF.

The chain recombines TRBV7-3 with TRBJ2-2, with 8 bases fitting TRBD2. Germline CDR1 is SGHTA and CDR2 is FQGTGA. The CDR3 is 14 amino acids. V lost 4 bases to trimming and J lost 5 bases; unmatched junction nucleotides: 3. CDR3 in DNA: TGTGCCAGCAGCTCCCGGGGGGGAACCGGGGAGCTGTTTTTT. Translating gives CASSSRGGTGELFF.

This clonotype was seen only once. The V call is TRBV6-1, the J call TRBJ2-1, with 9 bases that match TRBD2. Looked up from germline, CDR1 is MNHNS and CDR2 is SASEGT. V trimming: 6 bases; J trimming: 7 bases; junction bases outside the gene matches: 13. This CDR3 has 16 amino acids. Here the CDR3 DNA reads TGTGCCAGCAGGAAACCGGGACTAGCAGGGAGGAATGAGCAGTTCTTC. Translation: CASRKPGLAGRNEQFF.

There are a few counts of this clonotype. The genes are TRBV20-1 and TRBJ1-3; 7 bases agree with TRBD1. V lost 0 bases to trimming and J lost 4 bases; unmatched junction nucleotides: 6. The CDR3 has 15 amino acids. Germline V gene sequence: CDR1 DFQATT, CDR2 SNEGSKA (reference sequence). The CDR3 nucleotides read TGCAGTGCTAGAGAGAGGGGGCAGAGAGGAAACACCATATATTTT. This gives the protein CSARERGQRGNTIYF.

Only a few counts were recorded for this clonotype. In DNA, the CDR3 is TGCAGTGCTAGACCCTCAGGGACAGGTTCTATGAACACTGAAGCTTTCTTT. Its translation is CSARPSGTGSMNTEAFF. This chain joins TRBV20-1 and TRBJ1-1, with 8 bases identical to TRBD1. Germline CDR1 and CDR2: DFQATT and SNEGSKA (reference sequence). This CDR3 has 17 amino acids. V lost 2 bases and J lost 0; bases outside the gene matches: 11.

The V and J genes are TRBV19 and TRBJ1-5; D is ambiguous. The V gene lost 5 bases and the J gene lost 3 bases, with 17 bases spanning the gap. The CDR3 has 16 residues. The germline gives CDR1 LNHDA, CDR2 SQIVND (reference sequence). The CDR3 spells CASSGSGSGINQPQHF. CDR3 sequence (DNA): TGTGCCAGTAGTGGCAGCGGCTCGGGGATCAATCAGCCCCAGCATTTT.

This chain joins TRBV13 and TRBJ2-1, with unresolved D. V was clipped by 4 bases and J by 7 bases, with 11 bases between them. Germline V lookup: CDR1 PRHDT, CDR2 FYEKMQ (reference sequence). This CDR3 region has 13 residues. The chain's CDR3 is CASSSLRENEQFF. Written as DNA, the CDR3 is TGTGCCAGCAGCTCCCTCCGCGAAAATGAGCAGTTCTTC.

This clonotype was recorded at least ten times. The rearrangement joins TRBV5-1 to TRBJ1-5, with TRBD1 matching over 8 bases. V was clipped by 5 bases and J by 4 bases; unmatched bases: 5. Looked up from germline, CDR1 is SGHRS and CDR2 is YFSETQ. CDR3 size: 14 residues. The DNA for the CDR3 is TGCGCCAGCAGGCCTGACAGGGGTAATCAGCCCCAGCATTTT. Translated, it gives CASRPDRGNQPQHF. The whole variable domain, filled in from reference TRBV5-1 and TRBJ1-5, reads KAGVTQTPRYLIKTRGQQVTLSCSPISGHRSVSWYQQTPGQGLQFLFEYFSETQRNKGNFPGRFSGRQFSNSRSEMNVSTLELGDSALYLCASRPDRGNQPQHFGDGTRLSIL.

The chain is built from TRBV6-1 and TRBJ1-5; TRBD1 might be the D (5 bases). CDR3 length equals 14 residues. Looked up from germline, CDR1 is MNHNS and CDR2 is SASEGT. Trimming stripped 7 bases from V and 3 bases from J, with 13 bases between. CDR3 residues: CASKRDGSNQPQHF. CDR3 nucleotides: TGTGCCAGCAAAAGGGACGGATCCAATCAGCCCCAGCATTTT.

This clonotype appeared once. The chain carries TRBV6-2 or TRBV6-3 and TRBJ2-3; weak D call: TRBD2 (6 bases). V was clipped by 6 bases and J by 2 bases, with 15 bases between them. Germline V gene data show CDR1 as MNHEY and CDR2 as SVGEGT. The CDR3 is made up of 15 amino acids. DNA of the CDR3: TGTGCCAGCAGCTACGGCCGCGGGATCACAGATACGCAGTATTTT. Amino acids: CASSYGRGITDTQYF.

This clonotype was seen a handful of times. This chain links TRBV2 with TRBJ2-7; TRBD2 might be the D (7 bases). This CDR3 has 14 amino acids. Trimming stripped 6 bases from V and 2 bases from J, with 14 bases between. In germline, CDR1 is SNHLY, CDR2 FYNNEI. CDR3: CASSPEGGPYEQYF. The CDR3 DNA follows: TGTGCCAGCAGCCCTGAGGGGGGGCCCTACGAGCAGTACTTC. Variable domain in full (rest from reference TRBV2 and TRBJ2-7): EPEVTQTPSHQVTQMGQEVILRCVPISNHLYFYWYRQILGQKVEFLVSFYNNEISEKSEIFDDQFSVERPDGSNFTLKIRSTKLEDSAMYFCASSPEGGPYEQYFGPGTRLTVT.

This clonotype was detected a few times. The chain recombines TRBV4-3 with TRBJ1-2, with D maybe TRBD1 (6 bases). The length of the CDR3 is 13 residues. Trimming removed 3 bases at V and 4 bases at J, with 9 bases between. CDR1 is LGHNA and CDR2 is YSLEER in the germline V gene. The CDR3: CASSQGTRYGYTF. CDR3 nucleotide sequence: TGCGCCAGCAGCCAGGGGACACGCTATGGCTACACCTTC.

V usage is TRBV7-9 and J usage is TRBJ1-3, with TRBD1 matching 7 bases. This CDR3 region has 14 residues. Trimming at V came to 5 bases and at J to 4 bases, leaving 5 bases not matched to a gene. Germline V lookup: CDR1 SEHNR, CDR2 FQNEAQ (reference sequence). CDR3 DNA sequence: TGTGCCAGCAGCGCCTGGGACAGAGGAAACACCATATATTTT. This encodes CASSAWDRGNTIYF.

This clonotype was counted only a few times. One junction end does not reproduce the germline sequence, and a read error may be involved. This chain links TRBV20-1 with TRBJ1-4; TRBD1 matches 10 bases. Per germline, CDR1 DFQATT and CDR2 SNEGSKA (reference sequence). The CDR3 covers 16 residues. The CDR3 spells CSARPPSTGGNGKLFF. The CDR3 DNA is TGCAGTGCTAGACCCCCTTCGACAGGGGGCAATGGAAAACTGTTTTTT.

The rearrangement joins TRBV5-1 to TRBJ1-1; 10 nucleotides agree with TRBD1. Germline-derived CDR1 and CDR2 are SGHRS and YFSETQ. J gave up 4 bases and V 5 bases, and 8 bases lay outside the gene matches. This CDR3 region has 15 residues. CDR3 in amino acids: CASSPGTGAGTEAFF. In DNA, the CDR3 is TGCGCCAGCAGTCCCGGGACAGGGGCGGGCACTGAAGCTTTCTTT.

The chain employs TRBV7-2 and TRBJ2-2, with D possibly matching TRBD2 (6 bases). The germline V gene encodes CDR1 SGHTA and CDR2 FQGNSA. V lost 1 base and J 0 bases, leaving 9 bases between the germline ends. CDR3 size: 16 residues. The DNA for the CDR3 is TGTGCCAGCAGCTTAGTGTCGGGGGCGAACACCGGGGAGCTGTTTTTT. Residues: CASSLVSGANTGELFF.

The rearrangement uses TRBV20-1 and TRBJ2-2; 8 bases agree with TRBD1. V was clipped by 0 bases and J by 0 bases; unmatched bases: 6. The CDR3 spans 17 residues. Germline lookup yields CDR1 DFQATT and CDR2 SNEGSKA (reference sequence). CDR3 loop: CSARDSRQGSNTGELFF. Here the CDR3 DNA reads TGCAGTGCTAGAGATTCGAGACAGGGGTCGAACACCGGGGAGCTGTTTTTT.

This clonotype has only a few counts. The CDR3 DNA reads as TGTGCCATCAGTAAGGACCGGTACAATGAGCAGTTCTTC. Amino acids: CAISKDRYNEQFF. This sequence joins TRBV10-3 and TRBJ2-1; no clear D. Germline V gene data show CDR1 as ENHRY and CDR2 as SYGVKD. CDR3 length: 13 residues. Trimming stripped 5 bases from V and 4 bases from J, with 9 bases between.

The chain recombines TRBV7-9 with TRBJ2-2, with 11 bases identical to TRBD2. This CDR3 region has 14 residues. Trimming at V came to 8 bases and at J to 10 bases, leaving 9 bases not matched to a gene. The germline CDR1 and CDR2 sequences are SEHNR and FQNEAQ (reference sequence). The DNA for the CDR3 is TGTGCCAGCCTGCTAGCGGGGGGATCCGTGGAGCTGTTTTTT. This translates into CASLLAGGSVELFF.

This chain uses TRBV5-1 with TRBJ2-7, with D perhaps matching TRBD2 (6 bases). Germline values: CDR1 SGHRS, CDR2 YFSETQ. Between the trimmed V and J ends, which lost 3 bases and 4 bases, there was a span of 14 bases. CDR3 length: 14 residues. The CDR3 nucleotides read TGCGCCAGCAGCTCCACTCCGGGAGTTTACGAGCAGTACTTC. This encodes CASSSTPGVYEQYF.

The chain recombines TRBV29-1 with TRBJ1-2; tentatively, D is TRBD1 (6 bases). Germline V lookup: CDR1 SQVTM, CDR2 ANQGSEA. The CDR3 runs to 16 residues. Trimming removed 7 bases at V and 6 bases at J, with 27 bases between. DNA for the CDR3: TGCAGCGCCCCCGTGATGGGACAAAGTTGGGTCCATGGCTACACCTTC. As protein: CSAPVMGQSWVHGYTF.